The 14 T cell receptor beta chains presented below share a single source sample, sequenced in a study of T cell responses to AZD1222 COVID-19 vaccine. Clones were sequenced by immunoSEQ multiplex PCR, and TCRdb holds only the in-frame ones, with some missing. Of 170,000 or so clones listed, 85% to 90% are singletons. Source: peripheral blood, taken 28 days after the second AZD1222 dose. Source of these receptors: an adult who received the AZD1222 COVID-19 vaccine.

The chain links TRBV30 to TRBJ2-7; a weak D match, TRBD1 (6 bases). Per germline, CDR1 GTSNPN and CDR2 SVGIG (reference sequence). Trimming shortened V by 2 bases and J by 5 bases, and 16 bases separated the two germline ends. The CDR3 totals 14 residues. The CDR3 DNA follows: TGTGCCTGGAGTCACGGACAGCCGGCGCACGAGCAGTACTTC. Translation: CAWSHGQPAHEQYF.

The chain uses TRBV16 and TRBJ1-5, with TRBD1 identical over 8 bases. This CDR3 is 14 amino acids long. The germline V gene has CDR1 KGHSY and CDR2 FQNENV. V dropped 4 bases and J dropped 5; count of bases not matched to a gene: 4. The CDR3 spells CASSLQQGDQPQHF. The DNA of the CDR3 is TGTGCCAGCAGCCTTCAACAGGGGGATCAGCCCCAGCATTTT.

This clone was seen only once. V is TRBV11-2 and J is TRBJ1-1, with TRBD1 matching over 7 bases. Losses at the gene ends were 0 bases for V and 0 bases for J; bases not matched to a gene: 1. CDR1 is SGHAT, CDR2 FQNNGV, per germline. This CDR3 region has 15 residues. The CDR3: CASSLDGTVNTEAFF. In DNA, the CDR3 is TGTGCCAGCAGCTTAGACGGGACAGTGAACACTGAAGCTTTCTTT.

This clone was detected once. This chain uses TRBV5-1 with TRBJ1-5; TRBD1 matches at 7 bases. This CDR3 contains 16 residues. V trimming: 0 bases; J trimming: 2 bases; junction bases outside the gene matches: 5. Germline values: CDR1 SGHRS, CDR2 YFSETQ. The CDR3 protein is CASSLGDRVGNQPQHF. In DNA, the CDR3 is TGCGCCAGCAGCTTGGGTGACAGGGTGGGCAATCAGCCCCAGCATTTT.

The chain couples TRBV18 to TRBJ2-1; 8 bases line up with TRBD2. Looked up from germline, CDR1 is KGHSH and CDR2 is LQKENI. This CDR3 is built from 16 residues. The J segment lost 0 bases and the V segment lost 4 bases, leaving 5 bases of the junction unmatched. This CDR3 is CASSLAGLSSYNEQFF. CDR3 nucleotide sequence: TGTGCCAGCTCACTAGCGGGGCTGAGCTCCTACAATGAGCAGTTCTTC. Based on the CDR3 plus reference TRBV18 and TRBJ2-1, the full variable domain is NAGVMQNPRHLVRRRGQEARLRCSPMKGHSHVYWYRQLPEEGLKFMVYLQKENIIDESGMPKERFSAEFPKEGPSILRIQQVVRGDSAAYFCASSLAGLSSYNEQFFGPGTRLTVL.

The genes are TRBV4-1 and TRBJ2-1, with 11 bases matching TRBD2. In germline, CDR1 is MGHRA, CDR2 YSYEKL. J lost 3 bases, V lost 1 base, and 14 bases had no gene match. The CDR3 spans 20 residues. The CDR3 DNA reads as TGCGCCAGCAGCCAAGTAGGGCTAGCGGGGGGCATCTCGGACTACAATGAGCAGTTCTTC. It codes for CASSQVGLAGGISDYNEQFF.

The chain links TRBV4-3 to TRBJ1-2; 7 bases are a match to TRBD1. J lost 4 bases, V lost 0 bases, and 8 bases had no gene match. The CDR3 runs 16 residues. Germline V lookup: CDR1 LGHNA, CDR2 YSLEER. In DNA form, the CDR3 reads TGCGCCAGCAGCCAAGAACACAGGGGATTAGGCTATGGCTACACCTTC. It yields the protein CASSQEHRGLGYGYTF.

This clone was detected once. One junction end disagrees with the germline gene, perhaps due to a read error. The chain combines TRBV6-5 with TRBJ1-1, with a possible D match to TRBD1 (5 bases). CDR1 and CDR2 (germline): MNHEY, SVGAGI. The CDR3 length is 14 residues. The CDR3 sequence is CDWRDGLMNTEAFF. Written as DNA, the CDR3 is TGCGACTGGCGGGACGGGCTGATGAACACTGAAGCTTTCTTT.

V and J are TRBV30 and TRBJ1-2; no clear D gene. Germline V gene sequence: CDR1 GTSNPN, CDR2 SVGIG (reference sequence). This CDR3 has 14 residues. Trimming shortened V by 0 bases and J by 0 bases, and 8 bases separated the two germline ends. The CDR3 loop reads CAWSVVGTNYGYTF. In DNA form, the CDR3 reads TGTGCCTGGAGTGTAGTCGGAACTAACTATGGCTACACCTTC.

The CDR3, as DNA: TGTGCCTGGAGTGAGGGTGCTGGCTACACCTTC. Its translation is CAWSEGAGYTF. V usage is TRBV30 and J usage is TRBJ1-2; D not certain. The CDR3 runs to 11 residues. CDR1 is GTSNPN and CDR2 is SVGIG in the germline V gene (reference sequence). V was shortened by 1 base and J by 7 bases, with 7 bases between the two germline ends.

The chain has TRBV27 and TRBJ1-2, with 7 positions matching TRBD1. This CDR3 is built from 13 residues. Germline CDR1 is MNHEY and CDR2 is SMNVEV (reference sequence). The J segment lost 9 bases and the V segment lost 5 bases, leaving 9 bases of the junction unmatched. DNA of the CDR3: TGTGCCAGCAGTCTAAGACAGGGTTATAGCTACACCTTC. Amino acid sequence: CASSLRQGYSYTF.

This clone appeared once. This sequence joins TRBV20-1 and TRBJ2-1; D may be TRBD1 or TRBD2 (5 bases each). The V and J ends lost 7 bases and 10 bases respectively, with 14 bases between them. The CDR3 loop spans 11 amino acids. Germline V gene lookup returns CDR1 DFQATT and CDR2 SNEGSKA (reference sequence). The CDR3 here is CSEGTTSEQFF. The CDR3 coding sequence is TGCAGTGAGGGGACGACGTCGGAGCAGTTCTTC.

Points on this clone: Other DNA sequences in this specimen translate into the identical CDR3. The genes are TRBV9 and TRBJ1-2; D is uncertain. Per germline, CDR1 SGDLS and CDR2 YYNGEE. Between the trimmed V and J ends, which lost 0 bases and 2 bases, there was a span of 8 bases. The CDR3 extends over 14 amino acids. For the CDR3, the DNA is TGTGCCAGCAGCGTAGCTGACACAAACTATGGCTACACCTTC. This gives the protein CASSVADTNYGYTF.

V usage is TRBV3-1 (or the pseudogene TRBV3-2) and J usage is TRBJ1-1; 8 bases are a match to TRBD1. Trimming removed 5 bases from V and 5 bases from J; junction bases left unmatched: 7. Germline values: CDR1 LGHDT, CDR2 YNNKEL (reference sequence). CDR3 size: 14 residues. CDR3 coding DNA: TGTGCCAGCAGCAATCAGGGGGCGCGAACTGAAGCTTTCTTT. Translated, it gives CASSNQGARTEAFF.